This T cell receptor beta chain was identified in a study of CD4 and CD8 cells across lung adenocarcinoma regions. Using its own MiXCR run on the PCR reads, TCRdb lists one record per CDR3 protein. The data hold some 20,000 distinct CDR3 sequences, with around 59% observed a single time. CDR1 and CDR2 (germline): MNHNS, SASEGT. The CDR3 sequence is 15 residues long. Trimming cost V 8 bases and J 5 bases, with 20 bases left between them. Samples came from patients with localized non-small cell lung adenocarcinoma. The chain uses TRBV6-1 and TRBJ2-3; the D gene is possibly TRBD2 (6 bases). The source is a female donor with lung adenocarcinoma. The CD4 and CD8 labels of this study may be unreliable. The sample was CD8+ T cells from the center of a lung tumor. This CDR3 is CASGGTGWGKDTQYF. DNA for the CDR3: TGTGCCAGCGGGGGGACGGGCTGGGGCAAAGATACGCAGTATTTT.